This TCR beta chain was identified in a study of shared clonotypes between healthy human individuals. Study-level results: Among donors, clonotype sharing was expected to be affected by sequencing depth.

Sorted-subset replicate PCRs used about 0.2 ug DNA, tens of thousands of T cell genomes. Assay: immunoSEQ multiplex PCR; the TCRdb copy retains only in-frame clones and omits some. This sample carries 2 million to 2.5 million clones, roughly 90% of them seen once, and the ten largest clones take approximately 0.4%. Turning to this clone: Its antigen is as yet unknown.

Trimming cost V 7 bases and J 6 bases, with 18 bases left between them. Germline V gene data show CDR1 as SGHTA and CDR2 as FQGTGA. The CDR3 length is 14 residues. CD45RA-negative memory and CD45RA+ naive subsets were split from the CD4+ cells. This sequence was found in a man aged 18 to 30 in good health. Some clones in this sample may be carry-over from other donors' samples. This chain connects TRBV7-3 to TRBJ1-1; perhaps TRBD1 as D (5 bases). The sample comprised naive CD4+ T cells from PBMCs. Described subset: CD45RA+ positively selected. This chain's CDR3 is CASTPGGIPAEAFF. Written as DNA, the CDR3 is TGTGCCAGCACCCCGGGGGGGATTCCGGCTGAAGCTTTCTTT. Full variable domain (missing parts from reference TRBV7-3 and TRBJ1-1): GAGVSQTPSNKVTEKGKYVELRCDPISGHTALYWYRQSLGQGPEFLIYFQGTGAADDSGLPNDRFFAVRPEGSVSTLKIQRTERGDSAVYLCASTPGGIPAEAFFGQGTRLTVV.